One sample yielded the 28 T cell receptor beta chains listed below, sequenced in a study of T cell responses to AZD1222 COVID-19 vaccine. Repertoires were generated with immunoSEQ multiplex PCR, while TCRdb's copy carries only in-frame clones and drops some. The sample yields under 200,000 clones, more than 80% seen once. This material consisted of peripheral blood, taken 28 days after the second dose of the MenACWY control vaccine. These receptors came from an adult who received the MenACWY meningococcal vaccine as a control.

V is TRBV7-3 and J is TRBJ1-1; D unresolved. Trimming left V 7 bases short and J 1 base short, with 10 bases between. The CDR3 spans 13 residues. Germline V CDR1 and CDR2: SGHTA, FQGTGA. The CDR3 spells CASKGFENTEAFF. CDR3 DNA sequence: TGTGCCAGCAAGGGCTTCGAGAACACTGAAGCTTTCTTT.

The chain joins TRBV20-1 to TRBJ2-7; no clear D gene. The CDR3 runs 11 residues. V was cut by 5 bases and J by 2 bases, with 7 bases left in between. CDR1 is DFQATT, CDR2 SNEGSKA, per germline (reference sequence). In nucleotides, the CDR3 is TGCAGTGCTGCCGGGCCCTACGAGCAGTACTTC. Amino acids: CSAAGPYEQYF.

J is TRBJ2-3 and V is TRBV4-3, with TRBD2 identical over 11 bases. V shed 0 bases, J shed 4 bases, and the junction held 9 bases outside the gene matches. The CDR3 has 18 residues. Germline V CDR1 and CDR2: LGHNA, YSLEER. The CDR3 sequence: CASSQDIRTSGSADTQYF. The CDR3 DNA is TGCGCCAGCAGCCAAGATATTCGTACTAGCGGGAGTGCAGATACGCAGTATTTT.

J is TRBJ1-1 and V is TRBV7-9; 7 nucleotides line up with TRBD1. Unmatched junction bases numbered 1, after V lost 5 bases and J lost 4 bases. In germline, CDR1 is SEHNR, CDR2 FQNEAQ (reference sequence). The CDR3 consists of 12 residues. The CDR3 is CASSPGGTEAFF. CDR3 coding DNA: TGTGCCAGCAGCCCAGGGGGCACTGAAGCTTTCTTT.

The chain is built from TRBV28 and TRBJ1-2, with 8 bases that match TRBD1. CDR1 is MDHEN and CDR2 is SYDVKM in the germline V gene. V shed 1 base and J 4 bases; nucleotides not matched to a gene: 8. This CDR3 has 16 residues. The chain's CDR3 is CASSLYGQGAGYGYTF. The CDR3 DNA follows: TGTGCCAGCAGTTTATATGGACAGGGCGCGGGCTATGGCTACACCTTC.

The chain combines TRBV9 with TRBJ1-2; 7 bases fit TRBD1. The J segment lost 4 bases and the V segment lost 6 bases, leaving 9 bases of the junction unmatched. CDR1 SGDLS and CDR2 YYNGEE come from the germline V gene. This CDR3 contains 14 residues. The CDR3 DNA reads TGTGCCAGCATCCAGACAGGGAGCCGCTATGGCTACACCTTC. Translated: CASIQTGSRYGYTF.

CDR3 DNA sequence: TGCGCCAGCTACAGCTTCCTCTCTAAGAATGAGCAGTTCTTC. This sequence encodes CASYSFLSKNEQFF. J is TRBJ2-1 and V is TRBV5-1, with D uncertain. The CDR3 has 14 amino acids. V gave up 7 bases and J gave up 7 bases, with 18 bases separating them. The germline gives CDR1 SGHRS, CDR2 YFSETQ.

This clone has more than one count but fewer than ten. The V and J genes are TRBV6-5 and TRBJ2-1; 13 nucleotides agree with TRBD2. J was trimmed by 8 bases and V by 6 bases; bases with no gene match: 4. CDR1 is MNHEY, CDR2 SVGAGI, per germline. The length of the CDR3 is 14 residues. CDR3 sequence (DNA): TGTGCCAGCAGGACTAGCGGGAGGAGACATGAGCAGTTCTTC. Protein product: CASRTSGRRHEQFF.

CDR3 sequence: CTSSQDQPGLTLGEQYF. CDR3 nucleotides: TGCACCAGCAGCCAAGATCAACCGGGACTAACCCTGGGCGAGCAGTACTTC. The chain recombines TRBV1 with TRBJ2-7; TRBD2 is the table's D call and was not checked against the DNA. TRBV1 is labeled a pseudogene. The CDR3 totals 17 residues.

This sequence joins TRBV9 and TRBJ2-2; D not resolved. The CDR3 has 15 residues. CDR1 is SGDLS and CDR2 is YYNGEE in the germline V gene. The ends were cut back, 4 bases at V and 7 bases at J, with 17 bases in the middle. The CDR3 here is CASSPRPGPSGELFF. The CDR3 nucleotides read TGTGCCAGCAGCCCACGTCCCGGACCGAGCGGGGAGCTGTTTTTT. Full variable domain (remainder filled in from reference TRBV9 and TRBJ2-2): DSGVTQTPKHLITATGQRVTLRCSPRSGDLSVYWYQQSLDQGLQFLIQYYNGEERAKGNILERFSAQQFPDLHSELNLSSLELGDSALYFCASSPRPGPSGELFFGEGSRLTVL.

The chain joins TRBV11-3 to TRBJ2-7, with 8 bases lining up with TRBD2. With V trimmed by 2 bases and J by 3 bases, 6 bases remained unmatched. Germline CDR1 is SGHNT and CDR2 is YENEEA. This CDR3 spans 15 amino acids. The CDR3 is CASSLRAGVVYEQYF. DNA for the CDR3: TGTGCCAGCAGCTTACGAGCGGGAGTCGTCTACGAGCAGTACTTC.

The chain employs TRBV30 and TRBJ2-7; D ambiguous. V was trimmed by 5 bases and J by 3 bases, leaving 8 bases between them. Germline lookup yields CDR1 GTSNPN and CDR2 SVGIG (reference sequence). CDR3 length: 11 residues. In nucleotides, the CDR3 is TGTGCCTGGGCCAGACACTACGAGCAGTACTTC. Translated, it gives CAWARHYEQYF.

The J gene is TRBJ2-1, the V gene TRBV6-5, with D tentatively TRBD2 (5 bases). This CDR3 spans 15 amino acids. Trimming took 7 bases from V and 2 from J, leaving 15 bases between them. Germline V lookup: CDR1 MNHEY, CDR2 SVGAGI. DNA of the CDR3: TGTGCCAGCATTAACCCCGGGATTACCTACAATGAGCAGTTCTTC. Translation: CASINPGITYNEQFF.

The CDR3 is CASSSTFLRQGGVETQYF. The CDR3 DNA is TGTGCCAGCAGCTCAACCTTTTTGCGACAGGGGGGGGTTGAGACCCAGTACTTC. The genes are TRBV7-6 and TRBJ2-5, with TRBD1 identical over 9 bases. Looked up from germline, CDR1 is SGHVS and CDR2 is FNYEAQ. V dropped 4 bases and J dropped 5; count of bases not matched to a gene: 17. The length of the CDR3 is 18 residues.

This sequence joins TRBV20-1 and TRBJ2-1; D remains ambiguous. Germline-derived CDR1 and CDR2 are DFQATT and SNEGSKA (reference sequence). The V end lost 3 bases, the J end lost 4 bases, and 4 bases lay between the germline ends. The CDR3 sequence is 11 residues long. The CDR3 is CSARTYNEQFF. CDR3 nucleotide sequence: TGCAGTGCTAGGACGTACAATGAGCAGTTCTTC.

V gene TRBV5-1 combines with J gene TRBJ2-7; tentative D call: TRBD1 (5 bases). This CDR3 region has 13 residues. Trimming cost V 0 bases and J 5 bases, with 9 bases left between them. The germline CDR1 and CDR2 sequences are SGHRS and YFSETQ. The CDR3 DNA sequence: TGCGCCAGCAGCTTGGGATCAGGGAACGAGCAGTACTTC. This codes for CASSLGSGNEQYF.

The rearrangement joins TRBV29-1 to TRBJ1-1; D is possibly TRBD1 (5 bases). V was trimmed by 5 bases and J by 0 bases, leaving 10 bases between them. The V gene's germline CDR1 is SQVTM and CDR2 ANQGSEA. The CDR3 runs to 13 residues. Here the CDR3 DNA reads TGCAGCGTTTCCCGGGGGATGAACACTGAAGCTTTCTTT. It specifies CSVSRGMNTEAFF.

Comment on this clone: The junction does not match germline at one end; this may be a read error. The CDR3 is CASRQLTLAGEDTQYF. CDR3 bases: TGTGCTAGCAGACAACTCACACTTGCGGGGGAAGATACGCAGTATTTT. The chain combines TRBV7-7 with TRBJ2-3; 7 bases align to TRBD2. There are 16 residues in the CDR3. Germline V lookup: CDR1 SSHAT, CDR2 FNYEAQ (reference sequence).

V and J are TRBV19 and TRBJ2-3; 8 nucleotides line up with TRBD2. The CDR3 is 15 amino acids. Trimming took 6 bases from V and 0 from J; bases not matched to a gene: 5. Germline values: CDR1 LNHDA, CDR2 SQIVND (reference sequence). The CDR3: CASSLGTRSTDTQYF. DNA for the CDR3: TGTGCCAGTAGCCTCGGGACTAGAAGCACAGATACGCAGTATTTT.

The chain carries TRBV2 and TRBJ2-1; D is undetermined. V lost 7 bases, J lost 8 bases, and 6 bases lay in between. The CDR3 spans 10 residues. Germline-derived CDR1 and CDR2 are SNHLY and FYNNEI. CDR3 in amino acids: CASNLHEQFF. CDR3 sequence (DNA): TGTGCCAGCAATTTACATGAGCAGTTCTTC.

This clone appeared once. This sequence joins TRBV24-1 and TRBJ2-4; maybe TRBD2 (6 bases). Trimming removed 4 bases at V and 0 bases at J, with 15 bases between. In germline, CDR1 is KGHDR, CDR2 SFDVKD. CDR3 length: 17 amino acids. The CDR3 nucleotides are TGTGCCACCAGTGACCCGCGGGGACCGCTAGCCAAAAACATTCAGTACTTC. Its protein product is CATSDPRGPLAKNIQYF.

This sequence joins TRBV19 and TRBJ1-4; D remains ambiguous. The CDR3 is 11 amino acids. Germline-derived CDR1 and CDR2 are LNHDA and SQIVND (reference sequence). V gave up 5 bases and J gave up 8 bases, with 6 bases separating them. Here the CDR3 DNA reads TGTGCCAGTAGTTCGCGCGAAAAACTGTTTTTT. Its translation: CASSSREKLFF. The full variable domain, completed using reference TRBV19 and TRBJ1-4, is DGGITQSPKYLFRKEGQNVTLSCEQNLNHDAMYWYRQDPGQGLRLIYYSQIVNDFQKGDIAEGYSVSREKKESFPLTVTSAQKNPTAFYLCASSSREKLFFGSGTQLSVL.

In DNA form, the CDR3 reads TGTGCCACCAGCACTAGCGGGAGGAACACCGGGGAGCTGTTTTTT. Translation: CATSTSGRNTGELFF. The J gene is TRBJ2-2, the V gene TRBV15; 10 bases are shared with TRBD2. Per germline, CDR1 LNHNV and CDR2 YYDKDF (reference sequence). The CDR3 has 15 amino acids. The V gene end was trimmed by 4 bases and the J gene end by 1 base; junction bases not matched to a gene: 0.

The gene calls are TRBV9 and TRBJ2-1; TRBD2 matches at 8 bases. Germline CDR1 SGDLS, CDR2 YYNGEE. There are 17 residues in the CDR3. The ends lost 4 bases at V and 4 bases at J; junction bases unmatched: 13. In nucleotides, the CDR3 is TGTGCCAGCAGCACGGGAGGGAGACAATCCTCGTACAATGAGCAGTTCTTC. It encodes CASSTGGRQSSYNEQFF. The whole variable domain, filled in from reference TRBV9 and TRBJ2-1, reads DSGVTQTPKHLITATGQRVTLRCSPRSGDLSVYWYQQSLDQGLQFLIQYYNGEERAKGNILERFSAQQFPDLHSELNLSSLELGDSALYFCASSTGGRQSSYNEQFFGPGTRLTVL.

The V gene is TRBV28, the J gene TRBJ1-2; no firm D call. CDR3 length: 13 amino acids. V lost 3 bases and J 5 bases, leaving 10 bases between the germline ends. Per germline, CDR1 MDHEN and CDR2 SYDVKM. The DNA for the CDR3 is TGTGCCAGCAGTTTCCGGACCCAGTATGGCTACACCTTC. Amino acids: CASSFRTQYGYTF.

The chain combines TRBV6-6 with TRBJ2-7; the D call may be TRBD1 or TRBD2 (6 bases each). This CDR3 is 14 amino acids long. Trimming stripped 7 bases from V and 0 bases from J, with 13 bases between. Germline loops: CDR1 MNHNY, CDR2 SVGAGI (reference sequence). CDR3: CASNRDFSSYEQYF. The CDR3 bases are TGTGCCAGCAACAGGGACTTCAGCTCCTACGAGCAGTACTTC.

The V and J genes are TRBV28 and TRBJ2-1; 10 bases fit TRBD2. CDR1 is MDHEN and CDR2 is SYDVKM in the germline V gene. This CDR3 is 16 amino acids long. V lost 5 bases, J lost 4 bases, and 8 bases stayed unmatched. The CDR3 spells CASSPISGRTYNEQFF. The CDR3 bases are TGTGCCAGCAGTCCAATTAGCGGGAGGACGTACAATGAGCAGTTCTTC.

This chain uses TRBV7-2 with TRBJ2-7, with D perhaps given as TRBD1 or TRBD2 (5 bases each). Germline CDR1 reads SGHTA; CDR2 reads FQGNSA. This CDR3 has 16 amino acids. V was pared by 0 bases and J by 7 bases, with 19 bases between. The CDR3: CASSLAPPGPLGEQYF. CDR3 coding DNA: TGTGCCAGCAGCTTAGCCCCCCCGGGGCCTCTGGGGGAGCAGTACTTC.